Listed below are T cell receptor beta chains from one sample, sequenced in a study of control samples from healthy donors and cancer patients. Data came from immunoSEQ multiplex PCR; TCRdb stores just in-frame clones and leaves some out. Of 150,000 to 200,000 clones listed, about 86% were seen once; the top ten hold less than 2%. Sequencing used blood. The receptor source for this set is a man aged 18 to 30 in good health. Each CDR3 is given with its conserved first and last residue. The D gene is left open where the match is weak. Not all rows give a size; the values are once, few, many and, for expanded clones, a class.

CDR3	DNA	D	size	V	J
CASSAQQGPLYEQYF	TGCGCCAGCAGCGCCCAACAGGGGCCCCTATACGAGCAGTACTTC	TRBD1	.	TRBV5-1	TRBJ2-7
CAWSVSGTGGAQHF	TGTGCCTGGAGTGTATCAGGCACTGGGGGGGCCCAGCATTTT	.	.	TRBV30	TRBJ1-5
CASSSLPMNTGELFF	TGTGCCAGCAGTTCGTTACCCATGAACACCGGGGAGCTGTTTTTT	.	few	TRBV7-3	TRBJ2-2
CASSFREVMHTEAFF	TGTGCCAGCAGCTTTCGGGAGGTTATGCACACTGAAGCTTTCTTT	.	.	TRBV5-6	TRBJ1-1
CASTSRDRANQPQHF	TGCGCCAGCACCTCGCGAGACAGGGCGAATCAGCCCCAGCATTTT	TRBD1	.	TRBV23-1	TRBJ1-5
CASNPDRGQLAGYEQYF	TGTGCCAGCAATCCGGACAGGGGACAACTCGCCGGCTACGAGCAGTACTTC	TRBD1	.	TRBV28	TRBJ2-7
CASSIGSSGGTAYNEQFF	TGCGCCAGCAGCATCGGCTCGAGCGGGGGGACGGCGTACAATGAGCAGTTCTTC	TRBD2	.	TRBV5-1	TRBJ2-1
CSARMTEAFF	TGCAGTGCTAGAATGACTGAAGCTTTCTTT	.	once	TRBV20-1	TRBJ1-1
CASSLNPRGRADTQYF	TGTGCCAGCAGCTTAAATCCCAGGGGTCGGGCAGATACGCAGTATTTT	.	.	TRBV7-3	TRBJ2-3
CASSSSRGQRANEKLFF	TGTGCTAGTAGTTCGAGCAGGGGGCAGAGAGCTAATGAAAAACTGTTTTTT	TRBD1	.	TRBV12-5	TRBJ1-4
CASSQSFEGGPLTYEQYF	TGCGCCAGCAGTCAATCTTTTGAGGGGGGCCCGTTAACCTACGAGCAGTACTTC	.	.	TRBV23-1	TRBJ2-7